This entry lists 21 T cell receptor beta chains sequenced from one sample in a study of T cells expressing NK-cell markers. TCRdb processed the 5' RACE reads again and assigns one entry to each CDR3 protein, with no DNA. Here the sample table reports about 380,000 distinct CDR3 sequences. Input material: blood T cells: a sorted CD56 or NKG2C T cell subset, CD4+ or CD8+ T cells, or bulk PBMC T cells (not recorded which). The receptor set was obtained from a man aged 18-75 years in good health.

The V call is TRBV7-2, the J call TRBJ1-6. This CDR3 contains 14 residues. Germline V gene sequence: CDR1 SGHTA, CDR2 FQGNSA. The CDR3 loop is CASSLGVPNSPLHF. The entire variable domain, with the rest obtained from reference TRBV7-2 and TRBJ1-6, is as follows: GAGVSQSPSNKVTEKGKDVELRCDPISGHTALYWYRQSLGQGLEFLIYFQGNSAPDKSGLPSDRFSAERTGGSVSTLTIQRTQQEDSAVYLCASSLGVPNSPLHFGNGTRLTVT.

The rearrangement links TRBV20-1 to TRBJ2-5; TCRdb designates TRBD1, a call that cannot be tested without DNA. There are 14 residues in the CDR3. Germline values: CDR1 DFQATT, CDR2 SNEGSKA (reference sequence). The CDR3 loop reads CSARSWGAQETQYF.

This chain connects TRBV29-1 to TRBJ2-1; TCRdb names TRBD1, which stays unverified in the absence of DNA. This CDR3 spans 13 amino acids. Germline V gives CDR1 SQVTM, CDR2 ANQGSEA. CDR3 residues: CSVEIQQGSEQFF.

The V and J genes are TRBV7-9 and TRBJ2-2. Germline CDR1 SEHNR, CDR2 FQNEAQ (reference sequence). This CDR3 has 16 amino acids. The CDR3: CASRLAGKPNTGELFF.

The chain links TRBV7-2 to TRBJ1-5; TCRdb's assignment of TRBD1 cannot be checked, as there is no DNA. From germline, CDR1 is SGHTA and CDR2 FQGNSA. The CDR3 runs 13 residues. The CDR3 reads CASSTRQNQPQHF.

The V and J genes are TRBV2 and TRBJ2-5; TCRdb outputs TRBD2, but without DNA this stays unchecked. Germline V gives CDR1 SNHLY, CDR2 FYNNEI. The CDR3 is 15 amino acids. This CDR3 is CASTGTSGGIKTQYF.

This chain links TRBV20-1 with TRBJ1-1; the D gene TCRdb calls, TRBD1, cannot be checked with no DNA. CDR1 is DFQATT, CDR2 SNEGSKA, per germline (reference sequence). CDR3 length: 13 amino acids. This CDR3 is CSARVQGLTEAFF.

The V and J genes are TRBV6-1 and TRBJ2-5. CDR1 and CDR2 (germline): MNHNS, SASEGT. This CDR3 spans 15 amino acids. The CDR3 reads CASRPHPDRKETQYF.

The chain couples TRBV12-3 or TRBV12-4 to TRBJ1-1; as DNA is missing, the TRBD1 call by TCRdb cannot be tested. The length of the CDR3 is 13 residues. The CDR3 is CASGRGQGVAAFF.

The chain links TRBV5-1 to TRBJ2-3. Germline V gene data show CDR1 as SGHRS and CDR2 as YFSETQ. This CDR3 region has 16 residues. The CDR3 region is CASSLESWVGTDTQYF.

The chain links TRBV7-8 to TRBJ2-5. The CDR3 runs 12 residues. Germline loops: CDR1 SGHVS, CDR2 FQNEAQ. CDR3 residues: CASGRAEETQYF.

This chain links TRBV9 with TRBJ1-4; TCRdb's D call, TRBD1, is unchecked because there is no DNA. Germline values: CDR1 SGDLS, CDR2 YYNGEE. The CDR3 loop spans 16 amino acids. This CDR3 reads CASSATGTPLNEKLFF.

This chain connects TRBV5-1 to TRBJ1-3; TCRdb selects TRBD1, and the lack of DNA leaves this call unchecked. CDR1 is SGHRS and CDR2 is YFSETQ in the germline V gene. The CDR3 runs 18 residues. This CDR3 reads CASSSAGGGTDLRNTIYF.

The chain recombines TRBV9 with TRBJ2-2; as DNA is missing, the TRBD1 call by TCRdb cannot be tested. CDR3 size: 14 residues. Germline CDR1 is SGDLS and CDR2 is YYNGEE. The chain's CDR3 is CASGGLLKPGELFF.

V gene TRBV30 combines with J gene TRBJ2-7. The CDR3 runs 11 residues. Germline V CDR1 and CDR2: GTSNPN, SVGIG (reference sequence). CDR3 residues: CAWSIVEEQYF.

J is TRBJ2-7 and V is TRBV6-1; TCRdb's D call, TRBD2, is unchecked because there is no DNA. CDR1 and CDR2 from the germline V gene are MNHNS and SASEGT. This CDR3 contains 16 residues. Here the CDR3 reads CASRHGLAGTTYEQYF.

The gene calls are TRBV7-9 and TRBJ1-5; TCRdb selects TRBD1, and the lack of DNA leaves this call unchecked. Looked up from germline, CDR1 is SEHNR and CDR2 is FQNEAQ (reference sequence). The CDR3 runs to 16 residues. CDR3 sequence: CASNKGVGGSNQPQHF.

The chain links TRBV19 to TRBJ2-2; the D gene TCRdb calls, TRBD2, cannot be checked with no DNA. The CDR3 consists of 15 residues. Per germline, CDR1 LNHDA and CDR2 SQIVND (reference sequence). The CDR3 loop reads CASSGGDRRTGELFF. The variable domain in full, with the rest retrieved from reference TRBV19 and TRBJ2-2, is DGGITQSPKYLFRKEGQNVTLSCEQNLNHDAMYWYRQDPGQGLRLIYYSQIVNDFQKGDIAEGYSVSREKKESFPLTVTSAQKNPTAFYLCASSGGDRRTGELFFGEGSRLTVL.

The chain is built from TRBV15 and TRBJ2-2; without DNA, the TCRdb call of TRBD1 cannot be checked. The length of the CDR3 is 16 residues. The germline gives CDR1 LNHNV, CDR2 YYDKDF (reference sequence). The CDR3 loop reads CATSRGRTENTGELFF.

V usage is TRBV28 and J usage is TRBJ2-7; TCRdb proposes TRBD2, but this gene call is untestable without DNA. The CDR3 has 12 amino acids. The germline CDR1 and CDR2 sequences are MDHEN and SYDVKM. The CDR3: CASSFSGFEQYF. Based on the CDR3 plus reference TRBV28 and TRBJ2-7, the full variable domain is DVKVTQSSRYLVKRTGEKVFLECVQDMDHENMFWYRQDPGLGLRLIYFSYDVKMKEKGDIPEGYSVSREKKERFSLILESASTNQTSMYLCASSFSGFEQYFGPGTRLTVT.

This chain links TRBV6-2 or TRBV6-3 with TRBJ2-3. This CDR3 contains 14 residues. Germline assignment: CDR1 MNHEY and CDR2 SVGEGT. The CDR3 here is CASVYAYSPDTQYF.